The source of this TCR beta chain is a study of T cells after yellow fever vaccination. This CDR3 region has 16 residues. V dropped 6 bases and J dropped 4; count of bases not matched to a gene: 11. CDR1 and CDR2 from the germline V gene are GTSNPN and SVGIG (reference sequence). As to this clonotype: The antigen remains unidentified.

Template switching by 5'RACE produced TCR cDNA, adding a universal primer site and UMIs. MiXCR was run by TCRdb on the 5' RACE reads, yielding one entry per CDR3 protein. The table lists over 300,000 distinct CDR3 sequences, roughly 6.8% of them singletons. Study-level findings and limits: Abundant clonotypes from the bulk population could contaminate FACS-sorted repertoires. CD4 and CD8 compartments shared a small share of clonotypes, likely from convergent recombination. The study re-detected most primary-vaccination clones after the booster (96% CD4, almost 90% CD8).

The genes are TRBV30 and TRBJ2-3, with 12 bases identical to TRBD2. This clonotype was obtained from a man between 18 and 35 years old who received the YFV17D yellow fever vaccine. Source: PBMCs, taken roughly seven weeks after the first yellow fever vaccination. The CDR3, as DNA: TGTGCCTGCCATCCCCCCGCTAGCGGGGGGGCAGATACGCAGTATTTT. Protein: CACHPPASGGADTQYF.